This TCR beta chain is from a study of cytomegalovirus exposure and HLA in healthy donors. Healthy bone marrow donors supplied every sample. Donors sampled were nominally healthy, though unrecorded immune exposures were likely. 13 Jbeta primers and 60 Vbeta primers were used for the PCR. This table comes from immunoSEQ multiplex PCR, and its TCRdb copy is limited to in-frame clones, with some not included. The data contain some 180,000 clones, about 82% of them singletons. A remark on this clone: Its matching antigen is unknown.

CDR3 length: 15 residues. Germline CDR1 LGHNA, CDR2 YSLEER. Trimming shortened V by 4 bases and J by 1 base, and 14 bases separated the two germline ends. Overall study results and limits: A later analysis linked a missense variant in DCLRE1C to the trimming of TCR beta V and J genes. Some TCR beta chains (more than 150 of them) were listed as cytomegalovirus-associated.

This clonotype was obtained from a woman younger than 45 in good health and CMV-seronegative. Sample: PBMCs. V is TRBV4-3 and J is TRBJ2-7; D call uncertain. The CDR3 loop is CASSPLGVKSYEQYF. CDR3 nucleotides: TGCGCCAGCAGCCCATTGGGCGTGAAATCCTACGAGCAGTACTTC.